These 3 T cell receptor beta chains originate from one sample sequenced in a study of vaccination and CD4 T cells after COVID-19. Oncomine TCR Beta short-read sequencing was applied to DNA from cultured CD4+ T cells. TCRdb called the PCR reads again in MiXCR, with one record for every CDR3 protein. The table has roughly 15,000 distinct CDR3 sequences, 45% to 50% seen once. These receptors have no known antigen. Treatment noted: roughly 11-day PBMC culture with coronavirus spike peptide pools or control peptides (ViraFEST assay). Material for sequencing was CD4+ T cells from blood, cultured in vitro. The receptors were sampled from a human donor who had recovered from COVID-19.

This clonotype has a single count. The chain is built from TRBV4-3 and TRBJ2-1, with D perhaps TRBD2 (5 bases). Germline-derived CDR1 and CDR2 are LGHNA and YSLEER. V lost 1 base and J lost 0, with 7 bases in between. The CDR3 loop spans 15 amino acids. CDR3 sequence reads: CASSQVTNSYNEQFF. CDR3 DNA sequence: TGCGCCAGCAGCCAAGTGACTAACTCCTACAATGAGCAGTTCTTC.

The chain links TRBV7-8 to TRBJ1-5; a possible D gene is TRBD1 (6 bases). Trimming shortened V by 0 bases and J by 6 bases, and 18 bases separated the two germline ends. The CDR3 consists of 17 residues. Germline lookup yields CDR1 SGHVS and CDR2 FQNEAQ. The CDR3 sequence: CASSLAGWGGLGQPQHF. CDR3 nucleotide sequence: TGTGCCAGCAGCTTAGCAGGCTGGGGGGGCTTGGGTCAGCCCCAGCATTTT.

This clonotype was counted only a few times. The genes are TRBV15 and TRBJ1-2; D is ambiguous. This CDR3 spans 16 amino acids. The germline V and J ends were trimmed by 0 bases and 4 bases, with 15 bases remaining between them. Germline V gives CDR1 LNHNV, CDR2 YYDKDF (reference sequence). CDR3 sequence reads: CATSRDSGNGIYGYTF. CDR3 nucleotides: TGTGCCACCAGCAGAGATTCAGGAAACGGAATCTATGGCTACACCTTC.